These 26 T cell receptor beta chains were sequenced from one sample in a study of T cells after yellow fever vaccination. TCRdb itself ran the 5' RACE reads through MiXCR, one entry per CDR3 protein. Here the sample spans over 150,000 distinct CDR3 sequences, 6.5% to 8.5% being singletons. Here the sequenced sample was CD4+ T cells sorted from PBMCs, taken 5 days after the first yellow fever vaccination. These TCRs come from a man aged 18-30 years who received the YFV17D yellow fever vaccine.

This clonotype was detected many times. CDR3 sequence reads: CASRLAGAASGELFF. As DNA, the CDR3 is TGTGCCAGCAGGCTAGCGGGGGCCGCATCCGGGGAGCTGTTTTTT. The chain carries TRBV25-1 and TRBJ2-2; 10 positions match TRBD2. This CDR3 comprises 15 residues. Germline V gene data show CDR1 as MGHDK and CDR2 as SYGVNS. With V trimmed by 6 bases and J by 6 bases, 7 bases remained unmatched.

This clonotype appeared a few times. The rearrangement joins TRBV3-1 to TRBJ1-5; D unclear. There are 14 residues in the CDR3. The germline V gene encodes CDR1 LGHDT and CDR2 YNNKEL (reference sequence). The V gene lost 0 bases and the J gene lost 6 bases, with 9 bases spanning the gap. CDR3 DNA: TGTGCCAGCAGCCAAGAAGCGGTTGGTCAGCCCCAGCATTTT. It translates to CASSQEAVGQPQHF. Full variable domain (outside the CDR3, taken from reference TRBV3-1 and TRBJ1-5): DTAVSQTPKYLVTQMGNDKSIKCEQNLGHDTMYWYKQDSKKFLKIMFSYNNKELIINETVPNRFSPKSPDKAHLNLHINSLELGDSAVYFCASSQEAVGQPQHFGDGTRLSIL.

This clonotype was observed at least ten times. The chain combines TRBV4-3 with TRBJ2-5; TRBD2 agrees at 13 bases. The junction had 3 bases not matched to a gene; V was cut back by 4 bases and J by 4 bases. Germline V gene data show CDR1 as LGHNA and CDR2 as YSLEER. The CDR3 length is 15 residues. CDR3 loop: CASSRLAGGPETQYF. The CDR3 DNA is TGCGCCAGCAGCCGACTAGCGGGGGGCCCAGAGACCCAGTACTTC.

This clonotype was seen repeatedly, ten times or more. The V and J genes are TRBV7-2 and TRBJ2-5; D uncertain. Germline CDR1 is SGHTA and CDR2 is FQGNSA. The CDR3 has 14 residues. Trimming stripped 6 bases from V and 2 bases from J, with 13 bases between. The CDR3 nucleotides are TGTGCCAGCAGACGCCCCGGCCTGCAAGAGACCCAGTACTTC. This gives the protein CASRRPGLQETQYF.

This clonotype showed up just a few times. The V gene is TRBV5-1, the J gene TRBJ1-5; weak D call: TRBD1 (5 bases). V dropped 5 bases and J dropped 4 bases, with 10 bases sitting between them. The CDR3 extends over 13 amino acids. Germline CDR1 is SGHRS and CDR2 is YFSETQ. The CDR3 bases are TGCGCCAGCAGGGGGGGGGATAATCAGCCCCAGCATTTT. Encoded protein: CASRGGDNQPQHF.

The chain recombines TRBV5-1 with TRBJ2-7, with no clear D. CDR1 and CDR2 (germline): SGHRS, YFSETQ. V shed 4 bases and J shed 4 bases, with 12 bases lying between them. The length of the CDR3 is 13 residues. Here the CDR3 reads CASSPESGYEQYV. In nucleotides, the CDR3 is TGCGCCAGCAGCCCCGAGTCCGGGTACGAGCAGTACGTC.

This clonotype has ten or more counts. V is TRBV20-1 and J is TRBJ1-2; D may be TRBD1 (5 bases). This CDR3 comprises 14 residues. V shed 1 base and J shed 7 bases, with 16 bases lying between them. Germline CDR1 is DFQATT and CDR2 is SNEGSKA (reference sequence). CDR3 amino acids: CSARGMTVYGGYTF. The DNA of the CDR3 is TGCAGTGCTAGAGGAATGACAGTGTATGGTGGCTACACCTTC.

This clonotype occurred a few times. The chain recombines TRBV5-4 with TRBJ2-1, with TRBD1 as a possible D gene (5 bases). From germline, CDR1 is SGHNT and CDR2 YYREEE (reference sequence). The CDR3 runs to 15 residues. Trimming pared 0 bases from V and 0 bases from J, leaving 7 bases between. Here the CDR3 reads CASSLAQASYNEQFF. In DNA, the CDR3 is TGTGCCAGCAGCTTGGCACAGGCCTCCTACAATGAGCAGTTCTTC.

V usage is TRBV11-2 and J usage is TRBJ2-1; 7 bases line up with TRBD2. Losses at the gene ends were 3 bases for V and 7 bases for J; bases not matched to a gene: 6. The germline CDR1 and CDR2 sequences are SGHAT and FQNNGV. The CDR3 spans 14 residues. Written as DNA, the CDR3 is TGTGCCAGCAGCTTTTTAGTCGGGGGGAATGAGCAGTTCTTC. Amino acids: CASSFLVGGNEQFF.

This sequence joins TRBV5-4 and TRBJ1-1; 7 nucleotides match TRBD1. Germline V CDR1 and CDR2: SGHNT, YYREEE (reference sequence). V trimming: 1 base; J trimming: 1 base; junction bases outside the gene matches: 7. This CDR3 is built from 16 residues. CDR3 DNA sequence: TGTGCCAGCAGCTTGCCAGGGGGACTGCAGAACACTGAAGCTTTCTTT. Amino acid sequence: CASSLPGGLQNTEAFF.

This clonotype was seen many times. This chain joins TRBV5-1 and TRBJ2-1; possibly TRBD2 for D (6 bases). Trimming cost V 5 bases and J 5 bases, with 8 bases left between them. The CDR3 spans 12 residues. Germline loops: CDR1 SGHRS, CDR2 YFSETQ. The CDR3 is CASRREDNEQFF. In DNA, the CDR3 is TGCGCCAGCAGAAGGGAGGACAATGAGCAGTTCTTC.

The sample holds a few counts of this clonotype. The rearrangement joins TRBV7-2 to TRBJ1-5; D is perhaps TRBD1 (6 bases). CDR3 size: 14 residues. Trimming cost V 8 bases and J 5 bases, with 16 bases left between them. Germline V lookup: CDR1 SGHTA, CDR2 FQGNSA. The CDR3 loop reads CASLLGAGDQPQHF. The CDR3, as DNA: TGTGCCAGCCTACTGGGGGCAGGGGATCAGCCCCAGCATTTT.

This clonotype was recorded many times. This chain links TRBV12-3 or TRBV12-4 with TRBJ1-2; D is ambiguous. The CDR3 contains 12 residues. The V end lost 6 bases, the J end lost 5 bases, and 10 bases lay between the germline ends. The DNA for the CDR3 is TGTGCCAGCAGCCCGGGATCTTATGGCTACACCTTC. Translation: CASSPGSYGYTF.

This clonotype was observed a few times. CDR3 loop: CASSQDSQGAETQYF. The DNA of the CDR3 is TGCGCCAGCAGCCAAGACTCACAGGGTGCGGAGACCCAGTACTTC. J is TRBJ2-5 and V is TRBV4-1, with D tentatively TRBD1 (6 bases). The CDR3 contains 15 residues. V was shortened by 0 bases and J by 5 bases, with 13 bases between the two germline ends. Germline V gene lookup returns CDR1 MGHRA and CDR2 YSYEKL.

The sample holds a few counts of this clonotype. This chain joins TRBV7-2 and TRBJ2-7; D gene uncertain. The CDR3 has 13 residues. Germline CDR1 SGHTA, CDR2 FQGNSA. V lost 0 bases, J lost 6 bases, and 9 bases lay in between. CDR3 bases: TGTGCCAGCAGCTTAGCGCCGTTTAGCGAGCAGTACGTC. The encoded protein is CASSLAPFSEQYV.

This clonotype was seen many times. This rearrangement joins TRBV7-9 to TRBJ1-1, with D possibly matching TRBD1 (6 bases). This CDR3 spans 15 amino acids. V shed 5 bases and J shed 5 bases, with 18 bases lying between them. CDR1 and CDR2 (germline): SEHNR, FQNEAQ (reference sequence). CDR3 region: CASSAAARGETEAFF. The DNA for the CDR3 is TGTGCCAGCAGCGCCGCCGCCAGGGGTGAGACTGAAGCTTTCTTT.

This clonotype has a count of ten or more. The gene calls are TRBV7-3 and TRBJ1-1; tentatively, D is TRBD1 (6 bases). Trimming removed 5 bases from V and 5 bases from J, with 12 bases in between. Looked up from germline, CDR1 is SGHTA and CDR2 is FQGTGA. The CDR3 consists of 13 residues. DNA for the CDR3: TGTGCCAGCAGCCCCCAAGGGGGTACTGAAGCTTTCTTT. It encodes CASSPQGGTEAFF.

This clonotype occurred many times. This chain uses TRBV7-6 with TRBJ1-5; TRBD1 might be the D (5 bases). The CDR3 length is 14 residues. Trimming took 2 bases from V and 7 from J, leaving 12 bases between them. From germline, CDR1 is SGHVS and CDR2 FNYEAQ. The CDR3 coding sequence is TGTGCCAGCAGCTTACTGGGGCGCCGGCAGCCCCAGCATTTT. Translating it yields CASSLLGRRQPQHF.

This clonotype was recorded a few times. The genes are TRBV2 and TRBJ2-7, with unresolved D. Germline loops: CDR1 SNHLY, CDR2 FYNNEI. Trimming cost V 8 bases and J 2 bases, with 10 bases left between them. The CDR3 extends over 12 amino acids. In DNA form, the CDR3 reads TGTGCCAGCGGCAGGTCTACCTACGAGCAGTACGTC. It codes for CASGRSTYEQYV.

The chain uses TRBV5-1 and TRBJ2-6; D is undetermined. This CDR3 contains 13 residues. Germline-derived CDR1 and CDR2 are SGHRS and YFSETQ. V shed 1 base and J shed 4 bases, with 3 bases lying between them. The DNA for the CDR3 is TGCGCCAGCAGCTTGCGGGGGGCCAACGTCCTGACTTTC. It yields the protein CASSLRGANVLTF.

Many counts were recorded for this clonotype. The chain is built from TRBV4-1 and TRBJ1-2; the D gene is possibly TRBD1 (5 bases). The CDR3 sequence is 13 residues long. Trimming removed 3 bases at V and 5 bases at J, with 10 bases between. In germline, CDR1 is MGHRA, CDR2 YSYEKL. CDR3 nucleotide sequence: TGCGCCAGCAGCCAGGGGACGGATTATGGCTACACCTTC. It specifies CASSQGTDYGYTF.

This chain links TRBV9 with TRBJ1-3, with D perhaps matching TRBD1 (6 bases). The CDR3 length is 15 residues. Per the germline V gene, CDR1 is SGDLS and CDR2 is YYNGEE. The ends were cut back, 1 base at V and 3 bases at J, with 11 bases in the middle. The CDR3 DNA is TGTGCCAGCAGCGTATCGGGGGGCAATGGAAACACCATATATTTT. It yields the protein CASSVSGGNGNTIYF.

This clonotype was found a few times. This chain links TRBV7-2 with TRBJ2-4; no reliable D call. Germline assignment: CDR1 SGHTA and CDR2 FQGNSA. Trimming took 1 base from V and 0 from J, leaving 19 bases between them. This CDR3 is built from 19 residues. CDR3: CASSLVVQAPGLAKNIQYF. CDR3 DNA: TGTGCCAGCAGCTTAGTGGTCCAAGCCCCGGGCCTAGCCAAAAACATTCAGTACTTC.

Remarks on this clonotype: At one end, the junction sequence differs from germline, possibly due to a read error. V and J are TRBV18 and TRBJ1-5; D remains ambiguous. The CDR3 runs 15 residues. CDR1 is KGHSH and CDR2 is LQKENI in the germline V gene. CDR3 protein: CASSPSPGSDQPQHF. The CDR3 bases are TGTGCCAGCTCACCAAGTCCGGGTAGCGATCAGCCCCAGCATTTT.

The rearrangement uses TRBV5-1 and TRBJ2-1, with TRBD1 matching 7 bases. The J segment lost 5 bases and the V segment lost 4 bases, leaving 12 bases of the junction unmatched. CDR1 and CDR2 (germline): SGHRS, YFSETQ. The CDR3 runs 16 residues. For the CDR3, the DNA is TGCGCCAGCAGCGTGTATCCGGGACAGCTACACAATGAGCAGTTCTTC. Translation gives CASSVYPGQLHNEQFF.

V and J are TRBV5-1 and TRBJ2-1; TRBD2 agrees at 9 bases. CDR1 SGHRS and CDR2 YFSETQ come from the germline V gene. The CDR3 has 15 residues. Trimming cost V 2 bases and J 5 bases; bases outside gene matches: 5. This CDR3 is CASSFAGLANNEQFF. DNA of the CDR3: TGCGCCAGCAGCTTTGCTGGACTAGCGAACAATGAGCAGTTCTTC. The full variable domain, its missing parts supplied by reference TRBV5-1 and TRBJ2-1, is KAGVTQTPRYLIKTRGQQVTLSCSPISGHRSVSWYQQTPGQGLQFLFEYFSETQRNKGNFPGRFSGRQFSNSRSEMNVSTLELGDSALYLCASSFAGLANNEQFFGPGTRLTVL.